These T cell receptor beta chains were read from a single sample in a study of cytomegalovirus exposure and HLA in healthy donors. Repertoires were generated with immunoSEQ multiplex PCR, while TCRdb's copy carries only in-frame clones and drops some. The sample holds more than 65,000 clones, roughly 79% seen once. The sequenced sample was PBMCs. The receptor source for this set is a female donor in good health and CMV-seronegative. CDR3s include the opening cysteine and the closing phenylalanine or tryptophan. The D gene is left open where the match is weak. A row's size may be missing; if present it is once, few, many or a size class.

v_call	clone_size	j_call	d_call	cdr3_nt	cdr3_aa
TRBV7-9	.	TRBJ2-7	TRBD2	TGTGCCAGCAGCTCAGCGGATGGGAGGGTCTACGAGCAGTACTTC	CASSSADGRVYEQYF
TRBV5-1	.	TRBJ2-7	.	TGCGCCAGCACCGCCGGGACAAGTACCGAGCAGTACTTC	CASTAGTSTEQYF
TRBV18	.	TRBJ2-7	TRBD1	TGTGCCAGCTCCCACAGGGGGAAAACCTACGAGCAGTACTTC	CASSHRGKTYEQYF
TRBV25-1	.	TRBJ2-1	TRBD2	TGTGCCAGCAGTGAATATGCGGGAGGGCTTAACAATGAGCAGTTCTTC	CASSEYAGGLNNEQFF
TRBV5-3	few	TRBJ2-5	TRBD2	TGTGCCAGAAGCTTGTACGGGACGTATAGCGGGCCGAGTAAACAAGAGACCCAGTACTTC	CARSLYGTYSGPSKQETQYF
TRBV18	.	TRBJ1-1	TRBD1	TGTGCCAGCTCGCCGATCCGGGACAGGGGGTTGAGCACTGAAGCTTTCTTT	CASSPIRDRGLSTEAFF
TRBV19	few	TRBJ1-1	.	TGTGCCAGTAGTATACCAGGCCCCACTGAAGCTTTCTTT	CASSIPGPTEAFF
TRBV7-2	.	TRBJ2-2	TRBD1	TGTGCCAGCAGCCCAGGGACAGGGGGCATTTCCGGGGAGCTGTTTTTT	CASSPGTGGISGELFF
TRBV19	.	TRBJ1-6	TRBD1	TGTGCCAGTAGTACGGGACAGGGGGCGAATTCACCCCTCCACTTT	CASSTGQGANSPLHF
TRBV13	.	TRBJ2-1	TRBD2	TGTGCCAGCAGCCGGGCAACCGGACTAGCGTCCAATGAGCAGTTCTTC	CASSRATGLASNEQFF
TRBV7-6	.	TRBJ2-1	TRBD2	TGTGCCAGCAGCTCGACTAGCGGGGGGCACAATGAGCAGTTCTTC	CASSSTSGGHNEQFF
TRBV14	.	TRBJ1-1	.	TGTGCCAGCAGCCAAGATAGAGGGAGGAGGACGGGGAACACTGAAGCTTTCTTT	CASSQDRGRRTGNTEAFF
TRBV7-9	once	TRBJ2-7	TRBD2	TGTGCCAGCAGCGACCGGACTAGCGGGAGCTACGAGCAGTACTTC	CASSDRTSGSYEQYF
TRBV5-5	.	TRBJ2-7	TRBD1	TGTGCCAGCAGCGTCCGGGACAGGGGAACCTACGAGCAGTACTTC	CASSVRDRGTYEQYF
TRBV27	.	TRBJ1-1	TRBD1	TGTGCCAGCAGCTTCGGGACAGTGAACACTGAAGCTTTCTTT	CASSFGTVNTEAFF
TRBV5-1	.	TRBJ2-1	TRBD1	TGCGCCAGCAGCCCAGGACAGGGCCGGGGTGAGCAGTTCTTC	CASSPGQGRGEQFF
TRBV28	once	TRBJ2-3	.	TGTGCCAGCAGTCCCGGGACTTCAACAGATACGCAGTATTTT	CASSPGTSTDTQYF
TRBV7-9	.	TRBJ2-7	.	TGTGCCAGCAGCTTTGTCAGGGGGGCCTCCTACGAGCAGTACTTC	CASSFVRGASYEQYF
TRBV6-5	few	TRBJ1-3	TRBD1	TGTGCCAGCAGTTATGGTCAGGGGGCTGGTGGAAACACCATATATTTT	CASSYGQGAGGNTIYF
TRBV9	.	TRBJ1-2	.	TGTGCCAGCAGCGTAGCTACGGGGTCTCAATCTTATGGCTACACCTTC	CASSVATGSQSYGYTF
TRBV5-1	few	TRBJ1-5	.	TGCGCCAGCAGCTTGGAGGGAGCTACCAATCAGCCCCAGCATTTT	CASSLEGATNQPQHF
TRBV23-1	.	TRBJ2-7	TRBD2	TGCGCCAGCAGTCAATCGGGGCTAGCGGGAGGCTACGAGCAGTACTTC	CASSQSGLAGGYEQYF
TRBV9	.	TRBJ2-5	.	TGTGCCAGCAGCGTATCAGGGGTGGTTATAGAGACCCAGTACTTC	CASSVSGVVIETQYF
TRBV5-1	.	TRBJ2-1	TRBD2	TGCGCCAGCAATCTAGCGGGAGGGCCTAGTGATGAGCAGTTCTTC	CASNLAGGPSDEQFF
TRBV30	once	TRBJ2-3	.	TGTGCCTGGAACGCCTATTTGGGACTTGGGGACGATACGCAGTATTTT	CAWNAYLGLGDDTQYF
TRBV5-6	.	TRBJ2-3	TRBD2	TGTGCCAGCAGCCCAGCCGAGCGGGGGGTCACAGATACGCAGTATTTT	CASSPAERGVTDTQYF
TRBV27	.	TRBJ2-6	.	TGTGCCAGCACGGCGGTTCTAACTGGGGCCAACGTCCTGACTTTC	CASTAVLTGANVLTF
TRBV7-9	few	TRBJ2-7	.	TGTGCCAGCAGCACATCGGACAGTAGCGCCCACAGGCAGTACTTC	CASSTSDSSAHRQYF
TRBV5-4	.	TRBJ2-7	TRBD1	TGTGCCAGCAGCTCGTCCGGGACAGGGGGCGGCGAGCAGTACTTC	CASSSSGTGGGEQYF
TRBV16	.	TRBJ2-4	TRBD1	TGTGCCAGCAGCCGTCCGGGACAGAAAAACATTCAGTACTTC	CASSRPGQKNIQYF
TRBV7-9	.	TRBJ2-3	TRBD1	TGTGCCAGCAGCTCCACAGGGGAGAGGGCAGATACGCAGTATTTT	CASSSTGERADTQYF
TRBV18	.	TRBJ2-6	.	TGTGCCAGCTCACCACTAGGGGTCGGCAGGACTGGGGCCAACGTCCTGACTTTC	CASSPLGVGRTGANVLTF
TRBV7-9	.	TRBJ2-3	.	TGTGCCAGCAGCCCCCCAGGGGTTAGCACAGATACGCAGTATTTT	CASSPPGVSTDTQYF
TRBV7-2	.	TRBJ2-3	.	TGTGCCAGCAGCTTGATACTAGCAGGGGATACGCAGTATTTT	CASSLILAGDTQYF
TRBV20-1	.	TRBJ1-4	.	TGCAGTGCTAGAGTGGCCGAAAAACTGTTTTTT	CSARVAEKLFF
TRBV10-3	.	TRBJ1-2	TRBD1	TGTGCCATCAGTGAGGCAATACAGGGGCTCGGCAGCTATGGCTACACCTTC	CAISEAIQGLGSYGYTF
TRBV5-6	.	TRBJ2-5	TRBD1	TGTGCCAGCAGCTTGGCGGACAGGGGGCGCCAAGAGACCCAGTACTTC	CASSLADRGRQETQYF
TRBV28	.	TRBJ1-1	.	TGTGCCAGCAGTCATCCGGGAGAAGCTTTCTTT	CASSHPGEAFF
TRBV5-1	once	TRBJ1-2	TRBD1	TGCGCCAGCAGCCAGGCCCAGGGGGACTATGGCTACACCTTC	CASSQAQGDYGYTF
TRBV19	.	TRBJ2-1	TRBD2	TGTGCCAGTAGTCCTAGCGGCCTAGACAATGAGCAGTTCTTC	CASSPSGLDNEQFF
TRBV28	.	TRBJ1-2	TRBD1	TGTGCCAGCAGCGCCGGGACAGGGGGGCACTATGGCTACACCTTC	CASSAGTGGHYGYTF
TRBV4-3	.	TRBJ2-2	.	TGCGCCAGCAGCCATGCGACAGGACCAACGAACACCGGGGAGCTGTTTTTT	CASSHATGPTNTGELFF
TRBV7-9	.	TRBJ1-2	.	TGTGCCAGCAGTTCTAGCACCGGGTTAGGTGGCTACACCTTC	CASSSSTGLGGYTF
TRBV6-5	once	TRBJ2-2	.	TGTGCCAGCAGTTACTCGCCGGACACCGGGGAGCTGTTTTTT	CASSYSPDTGELFF
TRBV19	.	TRBJ1-1	TRBD1	TGTGCCAGTAGTATAGCCTCCGGACAGGGATTCTCGGGAGCTTTCTTT	CASSIASGQGFSGAFF
TRBV7-2	.	TRBJ1-1	.	TGTGCCAGCACTGGTAGGGGACAACGTCTCACTGAAGCTTTCTTT	CASTGRGQRLTEAFF
TRBV5-1	once	TRBJ2-3	.	TGCGCCAGCAGCTTGGCGGCGGACACAGATACGCAGTATTTT	CASSLAADTDTQYF
TRBV2	.	TRBJ2-5	.	TGTGCCAGCAGTGGGGAGATGTACCAAGAGACCCAGTACTTC	CASSGEMYQETQYF
TRBV2	.	TRBJ2-7	TRBD2	TGTGCCAGCTCGGGAGGAAGGGGCTACGAGCAGTACTTC	CASSGGRGYEQYF
TRBV5-4	few	TRBJ2-7	.	TGTGCCAGCAGCTTCTTCGACTCCCGAGCCTACGAGCAGTACTTC	CASSFFDSRAYEQYF
TRBV28	.	TRBJ2-7	.	TGTGCCAGCAGTCCCGGTGGCGGGCAGAGCTCCTACGAGCAGTACTTC	CASSPGGGQSSYEQYF
TRBV28	few	TRBJ1-5	.	TGTGCCAGTGTTAAGGCCGGGAGTAGCAATCAGCCCCAGCATTTT	CASVKAGSSNQPQHF
TRBV6-6	.	TRBJ2-7	.	TGTGCCAGCAGTTATACTGGACAGAGCTCCTACGAGCAGTACTTC	CASSYTGQSSYEQYF
TRBV5-1	.	TRBJ1-4	TRBD1	TGCGCCAGCAGCCTAGGGGACAGCCTCACAACTAATGAAAAACTGTTTTTT	CASSLGDSLTTNEKLFF
TRBV29-1	.	TRBJ1-2	.	TGCAGCGTTGTGCAGGTTCCTAACTATGGCTACACCTTC	CSVVQVPNYGYTF